This paragraph covers one TCR beta chain sequence. Its specificity is unknown. These data come from a study of long-term antiretroviral therapy in people with HIV. Study-wide context: Sampling started about a decade before the 2015 immediate-ART recommendation.

Study-level points and caveats: Repertoires with HIV possessed tighter CDR3 length spans than those of controls.

V shed 6 bases and J shed 7 bases, with 24 bases lying between them. This CDR3 has 17 residues. Per the germline V gene, CDR1 is MDHEN and CDR2 is SYDVKM. Samples held 1-10 million cryopreserved PBMC before DNA extraction. Survey-level resolution applied to immunoSEQ assay v3.0. The table came from immunoSEQ multiplex PCR; TCRdb's copy has only in-frame clones and leaves some out. The sample lists 25,000 to 35,000 clones, 90% occurring once. V usage is TRBV28 and J usage is TRBJ2-2; D possibly corresponds to TRBD2 (5 bases). This clonotype originated in a man aged 50 to 59 with HIV. The material sequenced was unsorted PBMCs, taken 3.2 years before starting antiretroviral therapy. CDR3 sequence: CASRDTSPRRSIGELFF. CDR3 nucleotide sequence: TGTGCCAGCAGAGATACGTCCCCAAGGAGGAGTATCGGGGAGCTGTTTTTT.